This T cell receptor beta chain was identified in a study of blood T cell repertoires in COVID-19. Across the whole study: The samples span acute and convalescent COVID-19 from the United States, Italy and Spain.

The authors' processing: Reference gene primers were amplified, and this amplification served to estimate nucleated cell counts. The assay was immunoSEQ multiplex PCR, and TCRdb's table has in-frame clones only and misses some. That table gives V, J and clone size, and the DNA gave D and trimming. The data contain 300,000 to 400,000 clones, around 89% of them singletons. This CDR3 spans 16 amino acids. Trimming removed 5 bases from V and 7 bases from J; junction bases left unmatched: 10. Germline V gene lookup returns CDR1 LNHDA and CDR2 SQIVND (reference sequence). Patients of the Seattle cohort, enrolled during active infection, were followed longitudinally.

The chain joins TRBV19 to TRBJ2-1; TRBD2 matches at 11 bases. The sequence derives from a woman between 25 and 40 years old with COVID-19, enrolled during active disease. The sample was peripheral blood. The CDR3, as DNA: TGTGCCAGTAGTCTCCCTACTAGCGGGAGTAGGAATGAGCAGTTCTTC. Amino acids: CASSLPTSGSRNEQFF.